Presented here are 7 T cell receptor beta chains from one specimen sequenced in a study of blood T cell repertoires in COVID-19 (dated by TCRdb to the early 2020s). The library relied on the immunoSEQ multiplex PCR assay. This immuneACCESS table, as held by TCRdb, lists in-frame sequences with V and J called but not all clones. Of the missing ones, under half trace to an unresolved V gene in checked studies; the others have no known cause. The sample contains 220,000 or so clones, under 90% of them found a single time. In total, the top ten clones hold 3% to 4% of the sample. Material for sequencing was PBMCs or T cells enriched from blood (not recorded which). The receptors were sampled from a woman aged 60-75 years who had recovered from COVID-19.

This clone was seen a few times. The V and J genes are TRBV9 and TRBJ1-6; 8 nucleotides agree with TRBD1. From germline, CDR1 is SGDLS and CDR2 YYNGEE. V was clipped by 3 bases and J by 7 bases; unmatched bases: 6. The CDR3 totals 15 residues. In nucleotides, the CDR3 is TGTGCCAGCAGCGGGAGAGGACAGGGAAATTCACCCCTCCACTTT. Protein product: CASSGRGQGNSPLHF.

This clone was observed once. The chain recombines TRBV4-3 with TRBJ1-1, with D unclear. V lost 0 bases, J lost 6 bases, and 11 bases lay in between. From germline, CDR1 is LGHNA and CDR2 YSLEER. CDR3 length: 14 residues. The CDR3 sequence is CASSQDSRVPEAFF. DNA for the CDR3: TGCGCCAGCAGCCAAGATTCGAGGGTCCCTGAAGCTTTCTTT.

V gene TRBV3-1 (or the pseudogene TRBV3-2) combines with J gene TRBJ2-5; 12 bases fit TRBD2. CDR1 and CDR2 from the germline V gene are LGHDT and YNNKEL (reference sequence). Trimming removed 6 bases from V and 4 bases from J; junction bases left unmatched: 3. This CDR3 has 14 residues. The DNA for the CDR3 is TGTGCCAGCAGTTCGGGACTAGCGGGAGAGACCCAGTACTTC. This codes for CASSSGLAGETQYF.

This clone was observed a handful of times. The chain is built from TRBV11-2 and TRBJ1-4; 10 positions match TRBD1. Germline CDR1 is SGHAT and CDR2 is FQNNGV. The CDR3 consists of 15 residues. V lost 4 bases, J lost 13 bases, and 12 bases stayed unmatched. Here the CDR3 reads CASSSIRDRGQGLFF. CDR3 DNA sequence: TGTGCCAGCAGCTCCATCCGGGACAGGGGCCAGGGACTGTTTTTT.

The chain couples TRBV5-1 to TRBJ2-7; a weak D match, TRBD1 (6 bases). Trimming removed 0 bases from V and 6 bases from J, with 7 bases in between. CDR1 SGHRS and CDR2 YFSETQ come from the germline V gene. The CDR3 length is 12 residues. The DNA for the CDR3 is TGCGCCAGCAGCTTGGAAGGGGGCGAGCAGTACTTC. It is translated as CASSLEGGEQYF.

The chain recombines TRBV6-2 or TRBV6-3 with TRBJ2-2; no clear D gene. This CDR3 is 13 amino acids long. CDR1 is MNHEY and CDR2 is SVGEGT in the germline V gene. Trimming removed 5 bases from V and 2 bases from J, with 6 bases in between. The CDR3 here is CASSPHNTGELFF. For the CDR3, the DNA is TGTGCCAGCAGTCCCCATAACACCGGGGAGCTGTTTTTT.

This clone came up a few times. V gene TRBV5-6 combines with J gene TRBJ1-2, with D unresolved. V lost 5 bases, J lost 0 bases, and 17 bases lay in between. In germline, CDR1 is SGHDT, CDR2 YYEEEE. The CDR3 covers 16 residues. CDR3 in DNA: TGTGCCAGCAGTCCCTCGGGAAGGAGAGCTAACTATGGCTACACCTTC. This sequence encodes CASSPSGRRANYGYTF.